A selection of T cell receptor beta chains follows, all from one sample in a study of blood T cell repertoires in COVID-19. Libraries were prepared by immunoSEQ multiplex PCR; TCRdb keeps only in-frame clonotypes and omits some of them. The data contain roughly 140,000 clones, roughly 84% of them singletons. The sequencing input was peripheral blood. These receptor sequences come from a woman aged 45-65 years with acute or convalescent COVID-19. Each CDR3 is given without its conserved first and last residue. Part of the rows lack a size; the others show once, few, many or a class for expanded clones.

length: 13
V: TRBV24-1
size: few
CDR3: ATSDFKGAWYGYT

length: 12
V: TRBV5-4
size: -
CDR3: ASSLEQGREKLF

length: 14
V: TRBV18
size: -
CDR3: ASSPPGGVVYNEQF

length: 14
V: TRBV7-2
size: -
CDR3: ASSLVVQAPGTEAF

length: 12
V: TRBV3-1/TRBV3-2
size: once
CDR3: ASSPRDRGAEQY

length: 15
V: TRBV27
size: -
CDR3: ASSSSGVSTVNSPLH

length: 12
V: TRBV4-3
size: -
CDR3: ASSQARTNEKLF

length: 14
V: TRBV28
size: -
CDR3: ASSLSRTGGYYGYT

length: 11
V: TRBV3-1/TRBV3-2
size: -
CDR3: ASSPDRFQPQH

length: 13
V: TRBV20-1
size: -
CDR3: SASLAGMNTGELF

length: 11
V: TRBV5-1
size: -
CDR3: ASSRRTGDEQY